Listed here are 29 T cell receptor beta chains from one sample, sequenced in a study of control samples from healthy donors and cancer patients. The assay was immunoSEQ multiplex PCR, and TCRdb's table has in-frame clones only and misses some. The table lists fewer than 500,000 clones, about nine tenths of them singletons. Material: PBMCs. The receptors stem from a man in his forties with head and neck cancer.

This sequence joins TRBV5-1 and TRBJ2-1, with D possibly matching TRBD2 (5 bases). The V end was cut by 5 bases, the J end by 7 bases, with 13 bases between. The CDR3 runs to 13 residues. The V gene's germline CDR1 is SGHRS and CDR2 YFSETQ. CDR3 loop: CASSFSRGNEQFF. The CDR3 DNA is TGCGCCAGCAGTTTTTCCCGGGGTAATGAGCAGTTCTTC.

The genes are TRBV11-3 and TRBJ1-1, with 7 bases lining up with TRBD1. Germline assignment: CDR1 SGHNT and CDR2 YENEEA. The V and J ends lost 4 bases and 1 base, in that order; junction bases with no gene match: 3. The CDR3 sequence is 14 residues long. The CDR3 sequence is CASSSGQRNTEAFF. CDR3 sequence (DNA): TGTGCCAGCAGCTCGGGACAGAGGAACACTGAAGCTTTCTTT.

The V and J genes are TRBV5-8 and TRBJ2-7; D ambiguous. This CDR3 comprises 12 residues. Germline V gene data show CDR1 as SGHTS and CDR2 as YDEGEE. Trimming pared 0 bases from V and 12 bases from J, leaving 13 bases between. The CDR3 DNA is TGTGCCAGCAGCTTGGCCCCCGGCGCTGGGTACTTC. Its protein product is CASSLAPGAGYF. Filled out from reference TRBV5-8 and TRBJ2-7, the complete variable domain reads EAGVTQSPTHLIKTRGQQATLRCSPISGHTSVYWYQQALGLGLQFLLWYDEGEERNRGNFPPRFSGRQFPNYSSELNVNALELEDSALYLCASSLAPGAGYFGPGTRLTVT.

The rearrangement links TRBV3-1 (or the pseudogene TRBV3-2) to TRBJ1-2, with unresolved D. In germline, CDR1 is LGHDT, CDR2 YNNKEL (reference sequence). V was trimmed by 1 base and J by 8 bases, leaving 11 bases between them. The CDR3 runs 13 residues. The CDR3 spells CASSQARSGGYTF. The CDR3 nucleotides read TGTGCCAGCAGCCAAGCCAGGTCCGGCGGCTACACCTTC.

This clone was picked up one time. The genes are TRBV5-8 and TRBJ2-1; D uncertain. Per the germline V gene, CDR1 is SGHTS and CDR2 is YDEGEE. V gave up 6 bases and J gave up 2 bases, with 9 bases separating them. This CDR3 is 13 amino acids long. The CDR3 DNA sequence: TGTGCCAGCATCCCCCGGGCCTACAATGAGCAGTTCTTC. Its protein is CASIPRAYNEQFF.

The CDR3: CASSRTGNPYNEQFF. CDR3 DNA sequence: TGTGCCAGTAGTAGAACAGGGAATCCCTACAATGAGCAGTTCTTC. The chain uses TRBV19 and TRBJ2-1; TRBD1 might be the D (6 bases). CDR3 length equals 15 residues. V lost 4 bases to trimming and J lost 2 bases, with 12 bases between them. CDR1 and CDR2 from the germline V gene are LNHDA and SQIVND (reference sequence).

The rearrangement links TRBV27 to TRBJ2-1; 7 bases line up with TRBD2. Germline CDR1 and CDR2: MNHEY and SMNVEV (reference sequence). V was pared by 3 bases and J by 7 bases, with 6 bases of the junction left unmatched. The CDR3 extends over 14 amino acids. The CDR3 nucleotides read TGTGCCAGCAGTTTGACCGGGAGGTGGAATGAGCAGTTCTTC. Translation gives CASSLTGRWNEQFF.

The V call is TRBV28, the J call TRBJ2-3; the D gene could be TRBD1 or TRBD2 (5 bases each). The germline V gene encodes CDR1 MDHEN and CDR2 SYDVKM. Trimming cost V 4 bases and J 2 bases, with 16 bases left between them. The CDR3 contains 16 residues. The CDR3 region is CASSSRGAFLTDTQYF. As DNA, the CDR3 is TGTGCCAGCAGTTCAAGAGGGGCCTTCCTCACAGATACGCAGTATTTT.

The V and J genes are TRBV5-1 and TRBJ2-1, with D perhaps TRBD1 or TRBD2 (5 bases each). The CDR3 is 15 residues long. V lost 1 base and J 5 bases, leaving 13 bases between the germline ends. Germline V gives CDR1 SGHRS, CDR2 YFSETQ. CDR3: CASSLSGTLNNEQFF. The CDR3 region has the DNA TGCGCCAGCAGCTTGTCCGGGACGTTGAACAATGAGCAGTTCTTC.

Only one count was recorded for this clone. The V and J genes are TRBV29-1 and TRBJ1-1, with D tentatively TRBD1 (5 bases). The CDR3 totals 14 residues. Trimming left V 3 bases short and J 9 bases short, with 20 bases between. Germline CDR1 and CDR2: SQVTM and ANQGSEA. In DNA form, the CDR3 reads TGCAGCGTTGAGGAAACCGGGACTAGAGAAAAAGCTTTCTTT. Translation gives CSVEETGTREKAFF.

The chain recombines TRBV4-3 with TRBJ2-1, with D possibly being TRBD1 (6 bases). CDR1 is LGHNA, CDR2 YSLEER, per germline. Deletions cut 3 bases from V and 8 bases from J, with 14 bases between. The CDR3 contains 14 residues. Here the CDR3 DNA reads TGCGCCAGCAGCCAGAACAGGGTTTGGGATGAGCAGTTCTTC. Its protein product is CASSQNRVWDEQFF.

This chain connects TRBV28 to TRBJ1-5; no reliable D call. CDR1 and CDR2 from the germline V gene are MDHEN and SYDVKM. CDR3 length equals 13 residues. Deletions cut 5 bases from V and 6 bases from J, with 11 bases between. CDR3: CASSPLSGQPQHF. The CDR3 region has the DNA TGTGCCAGCAGTCCCCTCTCGGGTCAGCCCCAGCATTTT.

The chain joins TRBV7-3 to TRBJ2-1; D uncertain. Germline V gene sequence: CDR1 SGHTA, CDR2 FQGTGA. The CDR3 is 16 amino acids. Trimming stripped 5 bases from V and 6 bases from J, with 20 bases between. CDR3 protein: CASSPTDNRYFNEQFF. CDR3 coding DNA: TGTGCCAGCAGCCCCACCGACAACCGCTATTTCAATGAGCAGTTCTTC.

This chain joins TRBV29-1 and TRBJ1-2; D possibly corresponds to TRBD1 (5 bases). The CDR3 contains 13 residues. V was trimmed by 5 bases and J by 4 bases, leaving 14 bases between them. CDR1 and CDR2 (germline): SQVTM, ANQGSEA. CDR3 protein: CSVPPRGAYGYTF. CDR3 sequence (DNA): TGCAGCGTTCCCCCTAGGGGCGCCTATGGCTACACCTTC.

This chain joins TRBV10-1 and TRBJ2-2; tentatively, D is TRBD2 (6 bases). The CDR3 spans 14 residues. Germline V gene data show CDR1 as WNHNN and CDR2 as SYGVQD (reference sequence). V dropped 4 bases and J dropped 7 bases, with 13 bases sitting between them. The CDR3 protein is CASSVGLPNGELFF. CDR3 DNA: TGCGCCAGCAGTGTGGGACTGCCGAACGGGGAGCTGTTTTTT.

V and J are TRBV19 and TRBJ1-6; D call uncertain. The CDR3 contains 14 residues. CDR1 is LNHDA, CDR2 SQIVND, per germline (reference sequence). The V end lost 3 bases, the J end lost 0 bases, and 3 bases lay between the germline ends. The CDR3 DNA sequence: TGTGCCAGTAGTATTAGCTCCTATAATTCACCCCTCCACTTT. This gives the protein CASSISSYNSPLHF.

The J gene is TRBJ1-2, the V gene TRBV10-1, with no clear D. The germline V gene encodes CDR1 WNHNN and CDR2 SYGVQD (reference sequence). V was shortened by 6 bases and J by 2 bases, with 19 bases between the two germline ends. There are 16 residues in the CDR3. The CDR3 protein is CASSAAGRPENYGYTF. CDR3 nucleotides: TGCGCCAGCAGCGCCGCAGGACGGCCCGAAAACTATGGCTACACCTTC.

This clone was seen only a few times. CDR3 DNA sequence: TGTGCCAGCAGCTATGGACAGAACACTGAAGCTTTCTTT. It specifies CASSYGQNTEAFF. The chain has TRBV7-3 and TRBJ1-1, with TRBD1 as a possible D gene (5 bases). Trimming left V 4 bases short and J 1 base short, with 7 bases between. Germline CDR1 and CDR2: SGHTA and FQGTGA. This CDR3 is built from 13 residues.

The rearrangement uses TRBV7-6 and TRBJ2-5, with 12 bases that match TRBD2. CDR1 and CDR2 (germline): SGHVS, FNYEAQ. The CDR3 is 16 amino acids. V lost 2 bases and J lost 5; bases outside the gene matches: 6. The CDR3 region is CASSLSSGGERETQYF. The CDR3 region has the DNA TGTGCCAGCAGCTTATCTAGCGGGGGGGAAAGGGAGACCCAGTACTTC.

This clone is a singleton in its sample. The V and J genes are TRBV27 and TRBJ2-4; D may match TRBD1 or TRBD2 (5 bases each). This CDR3 has 16 amino acids. Germline-derived CDR1 and CDR2 are MNHEY and SMNVEV (reference sequence). Trimming took 6 bases from V and 1 from J, leaving 16 bases between them. CDR3 region: CASRLEGSPAKNIQYF. CDR3 nucleotide sequence: TGTGCCAGCAGGCTTGAGGGGAGCCCTGCCAAAAACATTCAGTACTTC.

Notes on this clone: One end of the junction is discordant with germline, which a read error may explain. The chain combines TRBV7-7 with TRBJ2-1, with 7 bases matching TRBD2. Germline V gives CDR1 SSHAT, CDR2 FNYEAQ (reference sequence). This CDR3 has 15 amino acids. This CDR3 is CASSPRLGRDNEQFF. The CDR3, as DNA: TGTGCTAGCAGCCCCAGGTTAGGGAGGGACAATGAGCAGTTCTTC.

This clone appeared a single time. This chain connects TRBV27 to TRBJ2-7; 7 bases fit TRBD2. Per the germline V gene, CDR1 is MNHEY and CDR2 is SMNVEV (reference sequence). V dropped 2 bases and J dropped 3; count of bases not matched to a gene: 4. This CDR3 has 14 residues. CDR3 sequence: CASSLRRESYEQYF. CDR3 DNA sequence: TGTGCCAGCAGTTTACGGCGGGAGAGCTACGAGCAGTACTTC.

This clone is judged medium-sized. The chain carries TRBV4-2 and TRBJ2-3, with D tentatively TRBD1 (6 bases). CDR1 and CDR2 (germline): LGHNA, YNFKEQ. This CDR3 comprises 16 residues. V lost 4 bases to trimming and J lost 2 bases, with 16 bases between them. The CDR3 sequence is CASSRREGESTDTQYF. The CDR3 DNA reads TGTGCCAGCAGCCGACGCGAGGGGGAATCCACAGATACGCAGTATTTT.

The V gene is TRBV27, the J gene TRBJ1-4, with a possible D match to TRBD1 (6 bases). CDR1 is MNHEY, CDR2 SMNVEV, per germline (reference sequence). This CDR3 contains 16 residues. Trimming took off 5 bases at V and 5 bases at J, with 18 bases between the two ends. In DNA, the CDR3 is TGTGCCAGCAGTCCTGGCCTTTGGCAGGGGAATGAAAAACTGTTTTTT. This codes for CASSPGLWQGNEKLFF.

The chain combines TRBV29-1 with TRBJ1-3; D ambiguous. Trimming took 4 bases from V and 1 from J, leaving 2 bases between them. CDR3 length: 11 residues. Germline V gene data show CDR1 as SQVTM and CDR2 as ANQGSEA. DNA of the CDR3: TGCAGCGTTGGTTCTGGAAACACCATATATTTT. Amino acid sequence: CSVGSGNTIYF.

A remark on this clone: The junction and the germline gene differ at one end; a read error may be behind it. The rearrangement uses TRBV28 and TRBJ1-2; 7 positions agree with TRBD1. Germline V gene data show CDR1 as MDHEN and CDR2 as SYDVKM. The CDR3 spans 18 residues. The CDR3 DNA reads as TGTGCCAGCAGTTTAAGGATACCTAGGGGACAGAGCAACTCTGGCTACACCTTC. Amino acid sequence: CASSLRIPRGQSNSGYTF.

This chain joins TRBV5-5 and TRBJ1-2; D possibly corresponds to TRBD1 (5 bases). CDR3 length equals 15 residues. The germline V and J ends were trimmed by 1 base and 4 bases, with 14 bases remaining between them. Germline V lookup: CDR1 SGHKS, CDR2 YYEKEE (reference sequence). The CDR3 DNA reads as TGTGCCAGCAGCTTGATAAACGGGGACCTCTATGGCTACACCTTC. It translates to CASSLINGDLYGYTF.

This rearrangement joins TRBV9 to TRBJ2-3, with 11 bases identical to TRBD2. V dropped 3 bases and J dropped 5; count of bases not matched to a gene: 8. The V gene's germline CDR1 is SGDLS and CDR2 YYNGEE. CDR3 length: 16 amino acids. In DNA form, the CDR3 reads TGTGCCAGCAGCGACCCTATAGCGGGGGGGCAAGATACGCAGTATTTT. Translating it yields CASSDPIAGGQDTQYF.

As regards this clone: In the same sample, other DNA sequences code for this CDR3. The J gene is TRBJ2-5, the V gene TRBV7-9; D is unresolved. Trimming shortened V by 0 bases and J by 3 bases, and 5 bases separated the two germline ends. This CDR3 comprises 13 residues. Germline assignment: CDR1 SEHNR and CDR2 FQNEAQ (reference sequence). CDR3 region: CASSLAREETQYF. The CDR3 DNA reads TGTGCCAGCAGCTTAGCACGAGAAGAGACCCAGTACTTC.